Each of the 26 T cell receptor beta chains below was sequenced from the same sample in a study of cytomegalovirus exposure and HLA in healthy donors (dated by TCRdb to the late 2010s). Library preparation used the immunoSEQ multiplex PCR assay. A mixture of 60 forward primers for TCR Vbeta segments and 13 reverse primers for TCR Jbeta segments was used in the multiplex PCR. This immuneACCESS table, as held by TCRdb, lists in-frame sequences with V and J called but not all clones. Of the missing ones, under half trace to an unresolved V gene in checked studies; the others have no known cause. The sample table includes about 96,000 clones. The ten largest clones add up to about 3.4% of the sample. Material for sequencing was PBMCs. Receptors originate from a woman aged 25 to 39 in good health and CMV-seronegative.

The CDR3 is CASSQTGGSHAEQFF. The CDR3, as DNA: TGTGCCAGCAGTCAAACCGGAGGGTCCCATGCTGAGCAGTTCTTC. The V call is TRBV27, the J call TRBJ2-1, with D possibly TRBD2 on 6 matching bases. The CDR3 contains 15 residues. The ends were cut back, 5 bases at V and 9 bases at J, with 20 bases in the middle. The germline V gene encodes CDR1 MNHEY and CDR2 SMNVEV (reference sequence).

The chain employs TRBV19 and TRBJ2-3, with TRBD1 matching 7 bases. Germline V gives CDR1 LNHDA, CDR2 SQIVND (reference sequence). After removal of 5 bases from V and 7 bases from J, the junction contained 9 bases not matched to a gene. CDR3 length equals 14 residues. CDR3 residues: CASSPQMTGYTQYF. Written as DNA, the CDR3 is TGTGCCAGTAGTCCACAAATGACAGGGTATACGCAGTATTTT.

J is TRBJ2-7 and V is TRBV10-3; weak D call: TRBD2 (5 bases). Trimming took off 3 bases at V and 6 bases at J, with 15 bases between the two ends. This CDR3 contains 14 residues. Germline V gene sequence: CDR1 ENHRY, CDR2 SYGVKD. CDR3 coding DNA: TGTGCCATCAGTGAATTCGATTCTAGCCGCGAGCAGTACTTC. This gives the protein CAISEFDSSREQYF.

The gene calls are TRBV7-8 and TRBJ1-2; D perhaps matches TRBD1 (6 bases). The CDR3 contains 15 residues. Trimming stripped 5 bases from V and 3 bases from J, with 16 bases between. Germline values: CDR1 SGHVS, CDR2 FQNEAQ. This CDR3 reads CASSLPVTGHYGYTF. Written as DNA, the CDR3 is TGTGCCAGCAGCCTCCCGGTGACAGGCCACTATGGCTACACCTTC.

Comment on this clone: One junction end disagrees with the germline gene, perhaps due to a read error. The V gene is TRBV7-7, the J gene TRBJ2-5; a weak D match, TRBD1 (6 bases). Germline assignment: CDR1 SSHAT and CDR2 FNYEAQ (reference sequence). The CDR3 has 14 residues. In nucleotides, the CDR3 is TGTGCTAGCAGCTTGGGAACAGGGCAAGAGACCCAGTACTTC. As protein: CASSLGTGQETQYF.

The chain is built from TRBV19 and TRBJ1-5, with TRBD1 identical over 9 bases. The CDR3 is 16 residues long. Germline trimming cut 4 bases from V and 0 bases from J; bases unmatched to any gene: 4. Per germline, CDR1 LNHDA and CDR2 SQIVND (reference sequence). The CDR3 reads CASSRDRAYSNQPQHF. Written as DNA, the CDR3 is TGTGCCAGTAGTAGGGACAGGGCTTATAGCAATCAGCCCCAGCATTTT.

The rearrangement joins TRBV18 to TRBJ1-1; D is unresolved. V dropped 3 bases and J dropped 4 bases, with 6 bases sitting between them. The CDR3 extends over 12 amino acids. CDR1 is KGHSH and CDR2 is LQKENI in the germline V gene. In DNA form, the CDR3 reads TGTGCCAGCTCACCGGGCGCCACTGAAGCTTTCTTT. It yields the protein CASSPGATEAFF. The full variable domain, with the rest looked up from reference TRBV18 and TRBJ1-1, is NAGVMQNPRHLVRRRGQEARLRCSPMKGHSHVYWYRQLPEEGLKFMVYLQKENIIDESGMPKERFSAEFPKEGPSILRIQQVVRGDSAAYFCASSPGATEAFFGQGTRLTVV.

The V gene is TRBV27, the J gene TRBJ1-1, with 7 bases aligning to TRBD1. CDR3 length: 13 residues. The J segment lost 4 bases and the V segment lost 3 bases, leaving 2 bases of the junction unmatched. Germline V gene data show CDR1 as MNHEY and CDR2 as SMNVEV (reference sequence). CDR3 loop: CASSFKGATEAFF. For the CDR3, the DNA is TGTGCCAGCAGTTTCAAGGGGGCCACTGAAGCTTTCTTT.

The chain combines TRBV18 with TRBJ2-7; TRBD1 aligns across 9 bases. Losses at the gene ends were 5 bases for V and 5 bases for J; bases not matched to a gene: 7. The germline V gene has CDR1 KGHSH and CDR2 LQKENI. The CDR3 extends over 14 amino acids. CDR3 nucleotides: TGTGCCAGCTCAAAGGACAGGGGTATGGACGAGCAGTACTTC. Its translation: CASSKDRGMDEQYF. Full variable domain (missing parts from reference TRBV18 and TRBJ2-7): NAGVMQNPRHLVRRRGQEARLRCSPMKGHSHVYWYRQLPEEGLKFMVYLQKENIIDESGMPKERFSAEFPKEGPSILRIQQVVRGDSAAYFCASSKDRGMDEQYFGPGTRLTVT.

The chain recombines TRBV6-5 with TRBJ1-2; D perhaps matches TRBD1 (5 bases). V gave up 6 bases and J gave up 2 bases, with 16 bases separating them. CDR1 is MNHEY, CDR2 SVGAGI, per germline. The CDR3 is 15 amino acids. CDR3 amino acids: CASSPRRDGNYGYTF. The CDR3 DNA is TGTGCCAGCAGCCCGCGGCGGGACGGGAACTATGGCTACACCTTC.

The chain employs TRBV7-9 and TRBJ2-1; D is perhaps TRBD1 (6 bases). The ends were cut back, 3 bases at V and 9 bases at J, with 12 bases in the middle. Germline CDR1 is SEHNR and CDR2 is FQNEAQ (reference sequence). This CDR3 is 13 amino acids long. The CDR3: CASSLVQGLEQFF. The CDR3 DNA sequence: TGTGCCAGCAGCTTGGTACAGGGCCTTGAGCAGTTCTTC.

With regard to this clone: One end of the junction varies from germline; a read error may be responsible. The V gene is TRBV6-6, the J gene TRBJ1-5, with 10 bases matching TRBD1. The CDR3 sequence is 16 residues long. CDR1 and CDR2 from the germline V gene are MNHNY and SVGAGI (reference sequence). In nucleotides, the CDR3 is TGTACCAGCAGTCCCGGGACAGGGGTAGAAAATCAGCCCCAGCATTTT. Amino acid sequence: CTSSPGTGVENQPQHF.

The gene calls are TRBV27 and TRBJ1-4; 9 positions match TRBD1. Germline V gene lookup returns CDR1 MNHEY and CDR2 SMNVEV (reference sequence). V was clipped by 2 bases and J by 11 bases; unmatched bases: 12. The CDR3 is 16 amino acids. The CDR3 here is CASSLMWDRVPWKLFF. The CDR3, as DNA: TGTGCCAGCAGTTTAATGTGGGACAGGGTACCGTGGAAACTGTTTTTT.

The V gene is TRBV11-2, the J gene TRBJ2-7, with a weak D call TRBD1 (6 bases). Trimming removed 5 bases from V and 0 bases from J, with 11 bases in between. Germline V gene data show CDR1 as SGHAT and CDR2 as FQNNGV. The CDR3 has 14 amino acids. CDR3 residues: CASSPDRSSYEQYF. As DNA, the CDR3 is TGTGCCAGCAGCCCCGACAGGAGCTCCTACGAGCAGTACTTC.

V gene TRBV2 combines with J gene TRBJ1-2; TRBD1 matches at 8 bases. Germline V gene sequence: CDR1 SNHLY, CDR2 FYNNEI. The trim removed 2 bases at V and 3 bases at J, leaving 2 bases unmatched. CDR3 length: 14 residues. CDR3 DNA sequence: TGTGCCAGCAGTGAAACAGGGGGTCACTATGGCTACACCTTC. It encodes CASSETGGHYGYTF.

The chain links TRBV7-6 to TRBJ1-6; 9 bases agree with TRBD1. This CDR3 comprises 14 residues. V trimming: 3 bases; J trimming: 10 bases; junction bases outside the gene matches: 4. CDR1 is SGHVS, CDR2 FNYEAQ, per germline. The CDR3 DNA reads TGTGCCAGCAGCTTGACAGGGGGTGGCTCACCCCTCCACTTT. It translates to CASSLTGGGSPLHF.

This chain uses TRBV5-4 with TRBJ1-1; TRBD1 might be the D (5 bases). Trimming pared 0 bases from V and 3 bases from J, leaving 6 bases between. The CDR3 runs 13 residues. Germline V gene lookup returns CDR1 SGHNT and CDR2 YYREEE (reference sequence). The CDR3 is CASSLARDTEAFF. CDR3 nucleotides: TGTGCCAGCAGCTTGGCCAGGGACACTGAAGCTTTCTTT.

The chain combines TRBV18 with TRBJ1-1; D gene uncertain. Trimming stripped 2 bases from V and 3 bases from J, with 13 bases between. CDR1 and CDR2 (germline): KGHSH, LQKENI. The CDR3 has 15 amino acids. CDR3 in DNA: TGTGCCAGCTCACCATCTAACTTACAGCACACTGAAGCTTTCTTT. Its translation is CASSPSNLQHTEAFF.

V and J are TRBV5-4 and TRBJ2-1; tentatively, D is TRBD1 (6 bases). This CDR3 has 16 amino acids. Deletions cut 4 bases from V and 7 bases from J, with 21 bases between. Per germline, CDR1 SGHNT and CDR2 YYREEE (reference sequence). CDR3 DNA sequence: TGTGCCAGCAGCAGGGGACAAATCGGGTTTACAAATGAGCAGTTCTTC. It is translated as CASSRGQIGFTNEQFF.

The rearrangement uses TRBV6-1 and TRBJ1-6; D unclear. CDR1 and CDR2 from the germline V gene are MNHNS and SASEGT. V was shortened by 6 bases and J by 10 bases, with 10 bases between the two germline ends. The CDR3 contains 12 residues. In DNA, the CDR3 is TGTGCCAGCAGGCGGGAGGGATCACCCCTCCACTTT. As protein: CASRREGSPLHF.

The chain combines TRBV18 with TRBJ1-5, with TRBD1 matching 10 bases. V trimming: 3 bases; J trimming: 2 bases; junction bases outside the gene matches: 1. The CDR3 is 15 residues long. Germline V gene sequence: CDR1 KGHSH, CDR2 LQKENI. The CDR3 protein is CASSPGTGGNQPQHF. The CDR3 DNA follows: TGTGCCAGCTCACCCGGGACAGGGGGCAATCAGCCCCAGCATTTT.

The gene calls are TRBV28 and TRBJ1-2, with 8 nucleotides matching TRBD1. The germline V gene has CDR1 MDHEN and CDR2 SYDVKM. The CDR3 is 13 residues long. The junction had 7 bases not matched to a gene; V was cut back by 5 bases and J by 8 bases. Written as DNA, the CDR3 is TGTGCCAGCAGTATCCAGGGGGCGCTCGGCTACACCTTC. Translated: CASSIQGALGYTF.

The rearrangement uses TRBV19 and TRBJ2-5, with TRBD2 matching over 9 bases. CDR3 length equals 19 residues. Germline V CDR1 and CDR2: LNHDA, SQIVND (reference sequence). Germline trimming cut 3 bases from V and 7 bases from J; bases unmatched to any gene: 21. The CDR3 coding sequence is TGTGCCAGTAGTATGTTTGGGGCCCTGAGCGGGGGGAGGAAGGCGACCCAGTACTTC. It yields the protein CASSMFGALSGGRKATQYF.

CDR3 nucleotide sequence: TGTGCCAGCAGTGAAATATCCGGGACAGGGAGTTCACCCCTCCACTTT. This translates into CASSEISGTGSSPLHF. The V call is TRBV25-1, the J call TRBJ1-6, with 9 bases that match TRBD1. Germline lookup yields CDR1 MGHDK and CDR2 SYGVNS. There are 16 residues in the CDR3. V gave up 2 bases and J gave up 9 bases; unmatched junction bases: 8.

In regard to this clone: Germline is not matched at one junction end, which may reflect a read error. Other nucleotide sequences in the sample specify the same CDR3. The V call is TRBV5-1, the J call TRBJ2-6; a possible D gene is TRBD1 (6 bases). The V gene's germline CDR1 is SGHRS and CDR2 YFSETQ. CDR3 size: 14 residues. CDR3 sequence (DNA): TGCGCCAGCACCCGGACAGCTGGGGCCAACGTCCTGACCTTC. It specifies CASTRTAGANVLTF.

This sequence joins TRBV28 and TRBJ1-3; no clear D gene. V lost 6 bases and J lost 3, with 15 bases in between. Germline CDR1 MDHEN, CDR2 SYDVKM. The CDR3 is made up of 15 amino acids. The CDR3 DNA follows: TGTGCCAGCAGAGGTTCGGGGTGGGGTGGAAACACCATATATTTT. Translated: CASRGSGWGGNTIYF.